This T cell receptor (beta chain) comes out of a study of T-cell memory formation after mild COVID-19. About the study: For the most part, TCR clusters were specific to one donor.

About this clonotype itself: Its antigen is not identified.

Looked up from germline, CDR1 is MNHEY and CDR2 is SVGAGI. J lost 8 bases, V lost 6 bases, and 14 bases had no gene match. This CDR3 has 15 amino acids. The TCR alpha and TCR beta cDNA libraries, bearing sample barcodes and UMIs, were generated by 5'RACE using constant-segment primers. Via MiXCR, TCRdb re-called the 5' RACE reads, giving one row per CDR3 protein. This sample has just under 350,000 distinct CDR3 sequences, with 13% found just once. Study outcomes and limitations: Some clones that responded were present in memory (sampled pre-infection), which suggests cross-reactive memory joined. Clones that contracted clustered mainly in CM and EM if CD4+ and in EMRA if CD8+.

The TCR originated in a man in his late teens or twenties who had mild COVID-19 (a few samples of this study predate the infection). Cell type and time point are not known. V and J are TRBV6-5 and TRBJ1-2; 8 positions agree with TRBD1. Sequenced sample: PBMCs or a T cell subset sorted from them (not recorded which). The CDR3: CASRFPDREEFGYTF. The DNA for the CDR3 is TGTGCCAGCAGATTCCCGGACAGGGAGGAGTTCGGCTACACCTTC.